Here is one TCR beta chain with its context. The germline gives CDR1 LGHDT, CDR2 YNNKEL (reference sequence). The V and J ends lost 1 base and 6 bases respectively, with 12 bases between them. The CDR3 runs to 14 residues. Molecules of cDNA were individually given unique molecular identifiers that were attached to them. One entry per CDR3 protein results from TCRdb running MiXCR on the 5' RACE reads. The profile shows 42,000 or so distinct CDR3 sequences, approximately 10% of them singletons. The record originates from a study of early T cells in non-severe SARS-CoV-2 infection. The sequencing sample was made of whole blood. The chain has TRBV3-1 and TRBJ1-1; D unresolved. This clonotype was obtained from an adult who was a healthcare worker with PCR-confirmed SARS-CoV-2 infection or an uninfected control (not recorded which). CDR3 loop: CASSQGLAASEAFF. CDR3 in DNA: TGTGCCAGCAGCCAAGGCTTAGCTGCCTCTGAAGCTTTCTTT.